These 27 T cell receptor beta chains were sequenced from one sample in a study of OX40 agonist ivuxolimab in advanced cancers. TCRdb's copy holds only in-frame clones and misses some; the assay was immunoSEQ multiplex PCR. The sample includes 98,000 or so clones, around nine tenths of them seen just once. The starting material was CD4+ or CD8+ T cells sorted from blood, obtained in a trial of the OX40 agonist ivuxolimab. These receptors were obtained from an adult with an advanced solid tumor such as melanoma, head and neck, liver or kidney cancer.

Only one count was recorded for this clone. The chain has TRBV12-5 and TRBJ1-5; 8 nucleotides line up with TRBD1. V lost 6 bases and J lost 9; bases outside the gene matches: 7. CDR1 is LGHNT, CDR2 FRNRAP, per germline. The CDR3 runs to 13 residues. The CDR3 sequence: CASGDRVNLPQHF. The DNA for the CDR3 is TGTGCTAGTGGGGACAGGGTGAACTTGCCCCAGCATTTT.

The chain is built from TRBV7-9 and TRBJ2-1; no clear D gene. V was shortened by 5 bases and J by 8 bases, with 10 bases between the two germline ends. CDR1 is SEHNR and CDR2 is FQNEAQ in the germline V gene (reference sequence). The length of the CDR3 is 12 residues. As DNA, the CDR3 is TGTGCCAGCAGCCTCGCTTCGGATGAGCAGTTCTTC. Its protein is CASSLASDEQFF.

This rearrangement joins TRBV5-1 to TRBJ2-2; TRBD2 matches at 13 bases. The CDR3 totals 16 residues. V was pared by 3 bases and J by 5 bases, with 4 bases of the junction left unmatched. The germline V gene has CDR1 SGHRS and CDR2 YFSETQ. Here the CDR3 DNA reads TGCGCCAGCAGCTATGGGACTAGCGGGAAGACCGGGGAGCTGTTTTTT. It is translated as CASSYGTSGKTGELFF. The complete variable domain, with remaining parts taken from reference TRBV5-1 and TRBJ2-2, reads KAGVTQTPRYLIKTRGQQVTLSCSPISGHRSVSWYQQTPGQGLQFLFEYFSETQRNKGNFPGRFSGRQFSNSRSEMNVSTLELGDSALYLCASSYGTSGKTGELFFGEGSRLTVL.

The chain carries TRBV28 and TRBJ2-7; 7 bases line up with TRBD1. Germline V gene lookup returns CDR1 MDHEN and CDR2 SYDVKM. Trimming removed 10 bases from V and 5 bases from J; junction bases left unmatched: 8. This CDR3 has 12 residues. The CDR3 region has the DNA TGTGCCACCCAGGGGGTTCAAGACGAGCAGTACTTC. Translation gives CATQGVQDEQYF.

This chain uses TRBV4-1 with TRBJ2-1, with 13 positions matching TRBD2. With 6 bases clipped from V and 7 bases from J, the junction kept 3 bases outside the gene matches. CDR3 length: 14 residues. Germline CDR1 is MGHRA and CDR2 is YSYEKL. This chain's CDR3 is CASRRTSGSNEQFF. In DNA form, the CDR3 reads TGCGCCAGCAGGCGGACTAGCGGGAGTAATGAGCAGTTCTTC.

The chain joins TRBV19 to TRBJ2-1; D gene unclear. CDR3 length: 15 residues. Looked up from germline, CDR1 is LNHDA and CDR2 is SQIVND (reference sequence). Trimming stripped 7 bases from V and 0 bases from J, with 13 bases between. The CDR3 here is CASNRGASSYNEQFF. The CDR3 nucleotides are TGTGCCAGTAATCGCGGAGCATCCTCCTACAATGAGCAGTTCTTC.

V is TRBV7-2 and J is TRBJ2-2; D gene uncertain. Trimming took 4 bases from V and 2 from J, leaving 14 bases between them. The germline CDR1 and CDR2 sequences are SGHTA and FQGNSA. The CDR3 is 16 residues long. This CDR3 reads CASSSLKRHNTGELFF. The DNA for the CDR3 is TGTGCCAGCAGCTCTCTAAAACGACACAACACCGGGGAGCTGTTTTTT.

The genes are TRBV30 and TRBJ2-3; D may be TRBD2 (6 bases). V was cut by 0 bases and J by 4 bases, with 8 bases left in between. The length of the CDR3 is 13 residues. Germline values: CDR1 GTSNPN, CDR2 SVGIG (reference sequence). The CDR3 reads CAWSVRLADTQYF. CDR3 coding DNA: TGTGCCTGGAGTGTACGACTAGCAGATACGCAGTATTTT.

The rearrangement uses TRBV2 and TRBJ2-3; D might be TRBD2 (5 bases). Germline V lookup: CDR1 SNHLY, CDR2 FYNNEI. V lost 7 bases, J lost 3 bases, and 8 bases lay in between. The CDR3 totals 12 residues. CDR3 sequence: CASKEGTDTQYF. For the CDR3, the DNA is TGTGCCAGCAAAGAGGGTACAGATACGCAGTATTTT.

The CDR3 region is CASRYLAGEGNEQFF. In nucleotides, the CDR3 is TGTGCCAGCAGATATCTAGCGGGGGAGGGAAATGAGCAGTTCTTC. The chain couples TRBV6-5 to TRBJ2-1, with 10 bases identical to TRBD2. With 6 bases clipped from V and 7 bases from J, the junction kept 9 bases outside the gene matches. Per germline, CDR1 MNHEY and CDR2 SVGAGI. The CDR3 totals 15 residues.

The CDR3 sequence: CASTRADRGKTEAFF. The CDR3 coding sequence is TGTGCCAGCACCCGAGCGGACAGGGGAAAAACTGAAGCTTTCTTT. The rearrangement joins TRBV6-6 to TRBJ1-1; 9 bases match TRBD1. Germline lookup yields CDR1 MNHNY and CDR2 SVGAGI (reference sequence). The CDR3 runs 15 residues. Trimming removed 7 bases from V and 5 bases from J; junction bases left unmatched: 11.

The CDR3 reads CASSIQSSESDTQYF. The CDR3 DNA reads TGTGCCAGTAGTATTCAATCTAGTGAGTCTGATACGCAGTATTTT. The genes are TRBV19 and TRBJ2-3; D is uncertain. Germline CDR1 reads LNHDA; CDR2 reads SQIVND (reference sequence). V lost 3 bases, J lost 6 bases, and 16 bases lay in between. The CDR3 contains 15 residues.

The rearrangement uses TRBV2 and TRBJ2-1; the match to TRBD2 covers 13 bases. This CDR3 comprises 14 residues. Per germline, CDR1 SNHLY and CDR2 FYNNEI. Trimming cost V 7 bases and J 8 bases; bases outside gene matches: 5. The CDR3: CASKTGLAGDEQFF. For the CDR3, the DNA is TGTGCCAGCAAAACCGGACTAGCGGGAGATGAGCAGTTCTTC.

In its sample, this clone was seen once. The chain links TRBV6-6 to TRBJ2-1, with TRBD1 matching over 7 bases. The CDR3 has 15 amino acids. CDR1 and CDR2 from the germline V gene are MNHNY and SVGAGI (reference sequence). With V trimmed by 5 bases and J by 2 bases, 6 bases remained unmatched. The chain's CDR3 is CASSQQGRTYNEQFF. Written as DNA, the CDR3 is TGTGCCAGCAGTCAACAGGGGAGAACCTACAATGAGCAGTTCTTC.

This clone was seen once. This chain uses TRBV10-3 with TRBJ2-1; no reliable D call. This CDR3 comprises 13 residues. V was clipped by 3 bases and J by 8 bases, with 11 bases between them. The germline gives CDR1 ENHRY, CDR2 SYGVKD. CDR3 sequence reads: CAISDSPQYEQFF. CDR3 in DNA: TGTGCCATCAGTGACTCTCCACAGTATGAGCAGTTCTTC.

CDR3: CASSLTGGAEGNEKLFF. The CDR3 DNA reads as TGCGCCAGCAGCTTAACAGGGGGCGCAGAGGGTAATGAAAAACTGTTTTTT. The rearrangement uses TRBV5-1 and TRBJ1-4; 9 bases line up with TRBD1. In germline, CDR1 is SGHRS, CDR2 YFSETQ. The CDR3 is made up of 17 amino acids. The V gene end was trimmed by 2 bases and the J gene end by 4 bases; junction bases not matched to a gene: 9.

In DNA, the CDR3 is TGTGCCAGCAGCTTAAGGGCTGCGACTAGCGGGTCCCAAGAGACCCAGTACTTC. It translates to CASSLRAATSGSQETQYF. This chain joins TRBV7-2 and TRBJ2-5; the match to TRBD2 covers 10 bases. CDR3 size: 18 residues. After removal of 2 bases from V and 1 base from J, the junction contained 10 bases not matched to a gene. Per the germline V gene, CDR1 is SGHTA and CDR2 is FQGNSA.

This chain links TRBV7-2 with TRBJ2-1, with D possibly being TRBD2 (5 bases). Germline values: CDR1 SGHTA, CDR2 FQGNSA. The CDR3 extends over 16 amino acids. Trimming stripped 2 bases from V and 3 bases from J, with 14 bases between. CDR3 in DNA: TGTGCCAGCAGCTTATCGGGATCGGCAAACTACAATGAGCAGTTCTTC. This encodes CASSLSGSANYNEQFF.

The chain employs TRBV18 and TRBJ1-6, with D maybe TRBD1 (5 bases). Germline CDR1 reads KGHSH; CDR2 reads LQKENI. CDR3 length: 14 amino acids. Deletions cut 0 bases from V and 6 bases from J, with 6 bases between. The CDR3 region has the DNA TGTGCCAGCTCACCACCGGGGGTTAATTCACCCCTCCACTTT. Its protein is CASSPPGVNSPLHF.

The chain links TRBV5-1 to TRBJ1-1; D uncertain. This CDR3 contains 14 residues. CDR1 SGHRS and CDR2 YFSETQ come from the germline V gene. The V and J ends lost 2 bases and 0 bases respectively, with 8 bases between them. The CDR3 spells CASSLTGLNTEAFF. CDR3 nucleotides: TGCGCCAGCAGCTTAACCGGGCTGAACACTGAAGCTTTCTTT.

The chain has TRBV5-1 and TRBJ2-7; 8 bases are a match to TRBD2. Germline CDR1 and CDR2: SGHRS and YFSETQ. The CDR3 runs to 17 residues. Germline trimming cut 5 bases from V and 7 bases from J; bases unmatched to any gene: 20. The CDR3 DNA reads as TGCGCCAGCAGATCCGGGAGGGGAGACAGGTCCTCGGGTGAGCAGTACTTC. Translated: CASRSGRGDRSSGEQYF.

This chain links TRBV5-6 with TRBJ2-7; D is undetermined. CDR3 length: 12 residues. The V gene lost 0 bases and the J gene lost 2 bases, with 3 bases spanning the gap. CDR1 SGHDT and CDR2 YYEEEE come from the germline V gene. This CDR3 is CASSLGAYEQYF. The CDR3 coding sequence is TGTGCCAGCAGCTTGGGAGCCTACGAGCAGTACTTC.

The CDR3 DNA reads TGTGCCAGCAGTTGGTTCACCCAAGAGACCCAGTACTTC. Protein product: CASSWFTQETQYF. This sequence joins TRBV28 and TRBJ2-5; D gene ambiguous. Germline V gene lookup returns CDR1 MDHEN and CDR2 SYDVKM. Trimming took off 4 bases at V and 1 base at J, with 7 bases between the two ends. The CDR3 has 13 residues.

J is TRBJ2-7 and V is TRBV6-5; D gene ambiguous. V lost 5 bases to trimming and J lost 6 bases, with 11 bases between them. CDR3 length: 12 amino acids. CDR1 and CDR2 from the germline V gene are MNHEY and SVGAGI. The CDR3 region has the DNA TGTGCCAGCAGTGAACCTCCTGGCGAGCAGTACTTC. Translated, it gives CASSEPPGEQYF.

The chain carries TRBV9 and TRBJ2-3; D ambiguous. Trimming took 2 bases from V and 2 from J, leaving 9 bases between them. This CDR3 spans 14 amino acids. Germline-derived CDR1 and CDR2 are SGDLS and YYNGEE. The chain's CDR3 is CASSVRLHTDTQYF. CDR3 nucleotides: TGTGCCAGCAGCGTCAGACTGCACACAGATACGCAGTATTTT.

This chain uses TRBV5-5 with TRBJ2-1; a weak D match, TRBD2 (6 bases). The germline V and J ends were trimmed by 2 bases and 4 bases, with 13 bases remaining between them. This CDR3 spans 15 amino acids. Germline CDR1 is SGHKS and CDR2 is YYEKEE (reference sequence). CDR3 nucleotide sequence: TGTGCCAGCAGCTTTTCAGCGGGTACTTACAATGAGCAGTTCTTC. Translating gives CASSFSAGTYNEQFF.

This clone was detected only a few times. The rearrangement uses TRBV28 and TRBJ2-4, with TRBD2 matching 7 bases. The CDR3 contains 12 residues. The V gene's germline CDR1 is MDHEN and CDR2 SYDVKM. Trimming removed 9 bases from V and 9 bases from J; junction bases left unmatched: 8. In nucleotides, the CDR3 is TGTGCCAGATCCTCCGGGGGGACCATTCAGTACTTC. Its protein is CARSSGGTIQYF.